A single sample gave rise to the 20 T cell receptor beta chains below, sequenced in a study of identifying expanded T cells in peripheral blood. Data came from immunoSEQ multiplex PCR; TCRdb stores just in-frame clones and leaves some out. The table records tens of thousands of clones, 84% of them present only once. Source material: blood. The receptors here all came from a person aged 18 to 75 in good health.

The chain links TRBV6-7 to TRBJ2-7; 8 nucleotides line up with TRBD1. TRBV6-7 is treated as an ORF (open reading frame) with a function not yet certain. Losses at the gene ends were 5 bases for V and 3 bases for J; bases not matched to a gene: 3. The CDR3 has 13 residues. CDR3 loop: CASSLDRVYEQYF. The CDR3 coding sequence is TGTGCCAGCAGTCTGGACAGGGTCTACGAGCAGTACTTC.

V usage is TRBV28 and J usage is TRBJ2-7; D is ambiguous. Trimming took off 3 bases at V and 3 bases at J, with 12 bases between the two ends. Germline V gives CDR1 MDHEN, CDR2 SYDVKM. This CDR3 spans 14 amino acids. The CDR3 loop reads CASSFTPLHYEQYF. Written as DNA, the CDR3 is TGTGCCAGCAGTTTCACCCCCTTACACTACGAGCAGTACTTC.

This chain links TRBV11-2 with TRBJ2-1; 7 bases fit TRBD2. The CDR3 has 13 amino acids. CDR1 SGHAT and CDR2 FQNNGV come from the germline V gene. V dropped 2 bases and J dropped 5; count of bases not matched to a gene: 0. The CDR3 DNA reads TGTGCCAGCAGCTTAACTAGCGACAATGAGCAGTTCTTC. This translates into CASSLTSDNEQFF.

The genes are TRBV28 and TRBJ2-7, with D possibly being TRBD1 (5 bases). The V gene lost 8 bases and the J gene lost 2 bases, with 13 bases spanning the gap. This CDR3 is 13 amino acids long. In germline, CDR1 is MDHEN, CDR2 SYDVKM. Here the CDR3 reads CASLRPDTYEQYF. The DNA for the CDR3 is TGTGCCAGCTTACGGCCGGACACCTACGAGCAGTACTTC.

This clone was recorded only once. The genes are TRBV19 and TRBJ1-1; no reliable D call. CDR1 and CDR2 from the germline V gene are LNHDA and SQIVND (reference sequence). Trimming left V 3 bases short and J 4 bases short, with 9 bases between. This CDR3 contains 13 residues. The CDR3 sequence: CASSITEGTEAFF. The CDR3 nucleotides read TGTGCCAGTAGTATTACGGAGGGCACTGAAGCTTTCTTT.

V is TRBV5-1 and J is TRBJ2-2; tentatively, D is TRBD1 (5 bases). CDR1 is SGHRS, CDR2 YFSETQ, per germline. The CDR3 has 16 residues. Trimming shortened V by 0 bases and J by 2 bases, and 11 bases separated the two germline ends. CDR3 amino acids: CASSLGRVLNTGELFF. DNA of the CDR3: TGCGCCAGCAGCTTGGGCAGGGTCCTAAACACCGGGGAGCTGTTTTTT. The entire variable domain, with the rest obtained from reference TRBV5-1 and TRBJ2-2, is as follows: KAGVTQTPRYLIKTRGQQVTLSCSPISGHRSVSWYQQTPGQGLQFLFEYFSETQRNKGNFPGRFSGRQFSNSRSEMNVSTLELGDSALYLCASSLGRVLNTGELFFGEGSRLTVL.

The V gene is TRBV2, the J gene TRBJ2-1; D tentatively reads TRBD1 or TRBD2 (6 bases each). Germline V gene sequence: CDR1 SNHLY, CDR2 FYNNEI. The CDR3 has 14 amino acids. Trimming removed 6 bases at V and 7 bases at J, with 16 bases between. CDR3 in DNA: TGTGCCAGCAGCCCCGGGGGCGGAAAGAATGAGCAGTTCTTC. This translates into CASSPGGGKNEQFF.

The genes are TRBV4-1 and TRBJ2-1; perhaps TRBD2 as D (5 bases). CDR3 length: 13 amino acids. Germline assignment: CDR1 MGHRA and CDR2 YSYEKL. Trimming shortened V by 4 bases and J by 5 bases, and 9 bases separated the two germline ends. The DNA for the CDR3 is TGCGCCAGCAGCCGCGGGCCTAACAATGAGCAGTTCTTC. Amino acids: CASSRGPNNEQFF.

The rearrangement joins TRBV5-4 to TRBJ2-1; D remains ambiguous. The CDR3 covers 15 residues. Per germline, CDR1 SGHNT and CDR2 YYREEE (reference sequence). The V end lost 0 bases, the J end lost 10 bases, and 17 bases lay between the germline ends. In DNA form, the CDR3 reads TGTGCCAGCAGCTTGGAAAAGAGATACAATGAAGAGCAGTTCTTC. This translates into CASSLEKRYNEEQFF.

The sample holds one count of this clone. The chain couples TRBV23-1 to TRBJ2-2; D gene unclear. TRBV23-1 is identified as an open reading frame with a role that is uncertain. This CDR3 region has 16 residues. V was pared by 0 bases and J by 0 bases, with 8 bases between. For the CDR3, the DNA is TGCGCCAGCAGTCAATCAGGACGGTCGAACACCGGGGAGCTGTTTTTT. Encoded protein: CASSQSGRSNTGELFF.

The V and J genes are TRBV19 and TRBJ1-3; D remains unclear. The CDR3 has 13 amino acids. From germline, CDR1 is LNHDA and CDR2 SQIVND (reference sequence). V dropped 5 bases and J dropped 4 bases, with 9 bases sitting between them. CDR3: CASSPFDGNTIYF. The DNA for the CDR3 is TGTGCCAGTAGTCCGTTTGACGGAAACACCATATATTTT. The complete variable domain, with remaining parts taken from reference TRBV19 and TRBJ1-3, reads DGGITQSPKYLFRKEGQNVTLSCEQNLNHDAMYWYRQDPGQGLRLIYYSQIVNDFQKGDIAEGYSVSREKKESFPLTVTSAQKNPTAFYLCASSPFDGNTIYFGEGSWLTVV.

This clone showed up just a few times. The genes are TRBV10-3 and TRBJ2-3, with a weak D call TRBD1 (5 bases). This CDR3 is 15 amino acids long. The germline V gene encodes CDR1 ENHRY and CDR2 SYGVKD. V lost 0 bases and J 6 bases, leaving 13 bases between the germline ends. The chain's CDR3 is CAISESLSGFDTQYF. CDR3 in DNA: TGTGCCATCAGTGAGTCGTTGTCAGGGTTCGATACGCAGTATTTT.

The gene calls are TRBV7-2 and TRBJ2-1; D gene ambiguous. V was shortened by 5 bases and J by 1 base, with 12 bases between the two germline ends. There are 15 residues in the CDR3. Germline assignment: CDR1 SGHTA and CDR2 FQGNSA. CDR3 region: CASSQNRGSYNEQFF. As DNA, the CDR3 is TGTGCCAGCAGCCAAAACAGAGGTTCCTACAATGAGCAGTTCTTC.

The V call is TRBV4-3, the J call TRBJ2-7, with 8 bases fitting TRBD1. The CDR3 extends over 18 amino acids. Germline trimming cut 1 base from V and 0 bases from J; bases unmatched to any gene: 11. The V gene's germline CDR1 is LGHNA and CDR2 YSLEER. As DNA, the CDR3 is TGCGCCAGCAGCCAAGCCAGGGGGCAGGGTCCGAGCTCCTACGAGCAGTACTTC. This sequence encodes CASSQARGQGPSSYEQYF.

This clone was seen more than once but under ten times. The chain recombines TRBV4-1 with TRBJ2-6; D remains unclear. The CDR3 contains 15 residues. The V end lost 0 bases, the J end lost 0 bases, and 3 bases lay between the germline ends. Germline CDR1 reads MGHRA; CDR2 reads YSYEKL. The CDR3 DNA follows: TGCGCCAGCAGCCAAGATGGCTCTGGGGCCAACGTCCTGACTTTC. Translation: CASSQDGSGANVLTF.

V is TRBV6-1 and J is TRBJ1-1; 7 bases match TRBD1. CDR1 and CDR2 from the germline V gene are MNHNS and SASEGT. V shed 6 bases and J 2 bases; nucleotides not matched to a gene: 6. The CDR3 is made up of 14 amino acids. The CDR3: CASRDRTGNTEAFF. CDR3 sequence (DNA): TGTGCCAGCAGAGATCGGACAGGTAACACTGAAGCTTTCTTT.

This clone was detected ten times or more. The chain links TRBV5-4 to TRBJ2-7; 10 positions agree with TRBD2. Trimming took 3 bases from V and 2 from J; bases not matched to a gene: 2. CDR1 and CDR2 (germline): SGHNT, YYREEE (reference sequence). This CDR3 has 14 residues. The CDR3 protein is CASSSAGGTYEQYF. CDR3 sequence (DNA): TGTGCCAGCAGCTCAGCGGGAGGGACCTACGAGCAGTACTTC.

This sequence joins TRBV4-3 and TRBJ2-3, with 10 bases identical to TRBD2. The trim removed 3 bases at V and 3 bases at J, leaving 3 bases unmatched. CDR1 and CDR2 (germline): LGHNA, YSLEER. This CDR3 has 15 residues. The CDR3 sequence is CASSQLAGETDTQYF. The CDR3 DNA sequence: TGCGCCAGCAGCCAGCTAGCGGGAGAGACAGATACGCAGTATTTT.

The table lists this clone with a few counts. The chain combines TRBV6-5 with TRBJ1-5; 7 bases are shared with TRBD1. The germline V gene has CDR1 MNHEY and CDR2 SVGAGI. V shed 6 bases and J 2 bases; nucleotides not matched to a gene: 7. The CDR3 totals 15 residues. The DNA of the CDR3 is TGTGCCAGCAGAACCACAGGGGACCGCAATCAGCCCCAGCATTTT. Its translation: CASRTTGDRNQPQHF.

About this clone itself: Its ends do not fully match the called genes, so a read error is possible. The rearrangement links TRBV7-7 to TRBJ2-1; TRBD2 matches at 9 bases. The CDR3 has 13 residues. Germline assignment: CDR1 SSHAT and CDR2 FNYEAQ (reference sequence). The CDR3 here is CASSGGTHNEQFF. CDR3 in DNA: TGTGCTAGCAGCGGGGGGACCCACAATGAGCAGTTCTTC.